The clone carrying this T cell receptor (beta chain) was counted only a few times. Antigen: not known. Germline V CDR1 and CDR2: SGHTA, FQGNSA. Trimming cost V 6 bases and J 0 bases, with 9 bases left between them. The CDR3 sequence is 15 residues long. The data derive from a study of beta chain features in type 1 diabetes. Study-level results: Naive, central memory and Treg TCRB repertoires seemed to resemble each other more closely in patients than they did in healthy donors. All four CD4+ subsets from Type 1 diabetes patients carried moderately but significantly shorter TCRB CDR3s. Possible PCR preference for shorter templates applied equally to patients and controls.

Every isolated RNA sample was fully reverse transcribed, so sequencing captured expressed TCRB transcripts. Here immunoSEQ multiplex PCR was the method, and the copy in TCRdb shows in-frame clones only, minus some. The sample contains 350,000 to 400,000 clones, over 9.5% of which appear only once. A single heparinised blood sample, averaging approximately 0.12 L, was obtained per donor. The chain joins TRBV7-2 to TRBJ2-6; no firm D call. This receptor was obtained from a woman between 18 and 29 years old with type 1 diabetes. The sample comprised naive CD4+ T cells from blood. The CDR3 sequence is CASSPYNSGANVLTF. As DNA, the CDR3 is TGTGCCAGCAGTCCTTACAACTCTGGGGCCAACGTCCTGACTTTC.